These 11 T cell receptor beta chains share one sample of origin, sequenced in a study of shared clonotypes between healthy human individuals. The table came from immunoSEQ multiplex PCR; TCRdb's copy has only in-frame clones and leaves some out. The table has around 550,000 clones, around 96% seen once. Sequences were obtained from naive CD4+ T cells sorted from blood. Subset meaning: CD45RA+ positively selected. The receptors originated from a woman aged 25 to 39 in good health.

This chain links TRBV5-1 with TRBJ2-1; TRBD2 agrees at 8 bases. Germline V gives CDR1 SGHRS, CDR2 YFSETQ. After removal of 4 bases from V and 5 bases from J, the junction contained 8 bases not matched to a gene. The CDR3 covers 15 residues. The CDR3 coding sequence is TGCGCCAGCAGCCTGGGCCAGCGGGAGAACAATGAGCAGTTCTTC. Translating it yields CASSLGQRENNEQFF. The full variable domain, its missing parts supplied by reference TRBV5-1 and TRBJ2-1, is KAGVTQTPRYLIKTRGQQVTLSCSPISGHRSVSWYQQTPGQGLQFLFEYFSETQRNKGNFPGRFSGRQFSNSRSEMNVSTLELGDSALYLCASSLGQRENNEQFFGPGTRLTVL.

This chain joins TRBV7-9 and TRBJ2-3; D may match TRBD1 or TRBD2 (5 bases each). Germline V gene lookup returns CDR1 SEHNR and CDR2 FQNEAQ (reference sequence). V lost 0 bases and J lost 1, with 17 bases in between. The CDR3 spans 18 residues. The CDR3 loop is CASSLALVRGRGTDTQYF. CDR3 DNA sequence: TGTGCCAGCAGCTTAGCTCTAGTAAGGGGACGTGGCACAGATACGCAGTATTTT.

The chain links TRBV2 to TRBJ2-3; no clear D. The CDR3 spans 11 residues. Between the trimmed V and J ends, which lost 4 bases and 7 bases, there was a span of 6 bases. From germline, CDR1 is SNHLY and CDR2 FYNNEI. The CDR3 nucleotides are TGTGCCAGCAGTGGTGAAAATACGCAGTATTTT. Protein: CASSGENTQYF. Supplemented by reference TRBV2 and TRBJ2-3, the full variable domain reads EPEVTQTPSHQVTQMGQEVILRCVPISNHLYFYWYRQILGQKVEFLVSFYNNEISEKSEIFDDQFSVERPDGSNFTLKIRSTKLEDSAMYFCASSGENTQYFGPGTRLTVL.

The chain employs TRBV7-9 and TRBJ2-1; 7 bases line up with TRBD2. This CDR3 is 13 amino acids long. Germline CDR1 SEHNR, CDR2 FQNEAQ (reference sequence). With 7 bases clipped from V and 9 bases from J, the junction kept 9 bases outside the gene matches. The DNA for the CDR3 is TGTGCCAGCAATCGGGGGGTGCGGAGTGAGCAGTTCTTC. Protein sequence: CASNRGVRSEQFF.

The chain couples TRBV7-8 to TRBJ1-1; 7 bases are shared with TRBD1. The germline gives CDR1 SGHVS, CDR2 FQNEAQ. V shed 6 bases and J 10 bases; nucleotides not matched to a gene: 8. The CDR3 covers 12 residues. CDR3 loop: CASSPTGVGAFF. The CDR3 coding sequence is TGTGCCAGCAGTCCAACAGGGGTCGGAGCTTTCTTT.

The rearrangement links TRBV4-1 to TRBJ2-7, with D hard to call. There are 14 residues in the CDR3. Looked up from germline, CDR1 is MGHRA and CDR2 is YSYEKL. Trimming cost V 2 bases and J 3 bases, with 11 bases left between them. In nucleotides, the CDR3 is TGCGCCAGCAGCCAATTCGCTCCGAACTACGAGCAGTACTTC. This gives the protein CASSQFAPNYEQYF.

The rearrangement links TRBV6-6 to TRBJ2-7, with 12 nucleotides matching TRBD2. The CDR3 has 15 amino acids. Germline V gene data show CDR1 as MNHNY and CDR2 as SVGAGI (reference sequence). J gave up 7 bases and V 2 bases, and 6 bases lay outside the gene matches. CDR3 sequence reads: CASSYGLAGGREQYF. The CDR3, as DNA: TGTGCCAGCAGTTACGGGCTAGCGGGAGGGAGGGAGCAGTACTTC.

The CDR3 sequence: CASSVPGTGYGYTF. CDR3 coding DNA: TGTGCCAGCAGCGTACCTGGGACAGGATATGGCTACACCTTC. The rearrangement joins TRBV5-8 to TRBJ1-2; 8 positions match TRBD1. V gave up 4 bases and J gave up 5 bases; unmatched junction bases: 7. Looked up from germline, CDR1 is SGHTS and CDR2 is YDEGEE. The CDR3 consists of 14 residues.

The chain joins TRBV25-1 to TRBJ2-3; D call uncertain. The CDR3 loop spans 11 amino acids. Germline CDR1 MGHDK, CDR2 SYGVNS. V was trimmed by 4 bases and J by 6 bases, leaving 5 bases between them. DNA for the CDR3: TGTGCCAGCAGTGTCTCCGATACGCAGTATTTT. Its translation is CASSVSDTQYF.

The chain joins TRBV6-5 to TRBJ2-7; 10 positions match TRBD1. CDR3 size: 14 residues. J lost 2 bases, V lost 6 bases, and 4 bases had no gene match. Germline V lookup: CDR1 MNHEY, CDR2 SVGAGI. The CDR3 loop reads CASSGGTGAYEQYF. The CDR3 DNA reads TGTGCCAGCAGCGGCGGGACAGGGGCCTACGAGCAGTACTTC.

The chain recombines TRBV6-5 with TRBJ2-4; no definite D call. The V end was cut by 2 bases, the J end by 1 base, with 12 bases between. Looked up from germline, CDR1 is MNHEY and CDR2 is SVGAGI. This CDR3 is built from 16 residues. The CDR3 reads CASSYAASVAKNIQYF. The CDR3 DNA reads TGTGCCAGCAGTTACGCCGCAAGTGTTGCCAAAAACATTCAGTACTTC.